A single sample gave rise to the 20 T cell receptor beta chains below, sequenced in a study of CD8+ T cells in alopecia areata. RNA was isolated and reverse transcribed to cDNA, the sequencing template. TCRdb keeps only in-frame clones here, not all; method: immunoSEQ multiplex PCR. This table holds 150,000 or so clones, roughly 50% found once. The sample here was CD4+ T cells sorted from blood, taken at week 0. These receptors were taken from a human donor with alopecia areata.

The V and J genes are TRBV30 and TRBJ2-3; 9 bases line up with TRBD2. This CDR3 has 14 residues. Germline CDR1 is GTSNPN and CDR2 is SVGIG (reference sequence). V lost 4 bases and J lost 1; bases outside the gene matches: 3. The CDR3 nucleotides are TGTGCCTGGACGGAGCGGGGGGGCACAGATACGCAGTATTTT. It yields the protein CAWTERGGTDTQYF.

V gene TRBV7-2 combines with J gene TRBJ1-4; maybe TRBD1 (5 bases). V lost 4 bases to trimming and J lost 10 bases, with 13 bases between them. Germline V gene sequence: CDR1 SGHTA, CDR2 FQGNSA. The CDR3 is 13 amino acids. The CDR3 here is CASSSGPRGKLFF. The CDR3 DNA is TGTGCCAGCAGCTCGGGACCGAGGGGAAAACTGTTTTTT.

This sequence joins TRBV30 and TRBJ2-1; a weak D match, TRBD1 (5 bases). The CDR3 runs to 12 residues. Trimming stripped 2 bases from V and 5 bases from J, with 7 bases between. Germline CDR1 reads GTSNPN; CDR2 reads SVGIG (reference sequence). The CDR3 DNA is TGTGCCTGGAGTAGGGGAAACAATGAGCAGTTCTTC. It translates to CAWSRGNNEQFF.

A few counts support this clone. The V gene is TRBV9, the J gene TRBJ1-2; D possibly corresponds to TRBD1 (5 bases). The CDR3 is 15 amino acids. Germline CDR1 is SGDLS and CDR2 is YYNGEE. The V end lost 4 bases, the J end lost 3 bases, and 16 bases lay between the germline ends. CDR3 DNA: TGTGCCAGCAGCCCCCAAAAGGGGAATTACTATGGCTACACCTTC. Amino acids: CASSPQKGNYYGYTF.

This clone was detected once. V is TRBV30 and J is TRBJ2-5; D ambiguous. The V gene's germline CDR1 is GTSNPN and CDR2 SVGIG (reference sequence). The CDR3 sequence is 13 residues long. V dropped 0 bases and J dropped 14 bases, with 19 bases sitting between them. The CDR3 sequence is CAWSVPHKLKVYF. CDR3 DNA: TGTGCCTGGAGTGTACCCCACAAGCTAAAGGTCTACTTC. Full variable domain (rest looked up from reference TRBV30 and TRBJ2-5): SQTIHQWPATLVQPVGSPLSLECTVEGTSNPNLYWYRQAAGRGLQLLFYSVGIGQISSEVPQNLSASRPQDRQFILSSKKLLLSDSGFYLCAWSVPHKLKVYFGPGTRLLVL.

This clone was picked up a small number of times. This rearrangement joins TRBV7-9 to TRBJ2-7; TRBD1 matches 7 bases. This CDR3 contains 13 residues. J lost 6 bases, V lost 1 base, and 3 bases had no gene match. In germline, CDR1 is SEHNR, CDR2 FQNEAQ (reference sequence). The CDR3 bases are TGTGCCAGCAGCTTAGTAGGGGGCCGCGAGCAGTACTTC. Protein sequence: CASSLVGGREQYF.

The chain combines TRBV29-1 with TRBJ1-4; 8 bases are a match to TRBD1. The CDR3 has 16 residues. The V gene end was trimmed by 6 bases and the J gene end by 7 bases; junction bases not matched to a gene: 16. In germline, CDR1 is SQVTM, CDR2 ANQGSEA. CDR3 nucleotide sequence: TGCAGCGTCTGCAAGTGGACAGGGCCCGGGTGTGAAAAACTGTTTTTT. Encoded protein: CSVCKWTGPGCEKLFF.

The chain uses TRBV2 and TRBJ2-3; D tentatively fits TRBD1 or TRBD2 (5 bases each). CDR3 length: 14 residues. Per germline, CDR1 SNHLY and CDR2 FYNNEI. V was clipped by 9 bases and J by 8 bases, with 21 bases between them. CDR3 in amino acids: CASGGFGRVGTQYF. The CDR3 nucleotides are TGTGCCAGTGGGGGTTTTGGGAGAGTCGGTACGCAGTATTTT.

The count of this clone is one. This rearrangement joins TRBV15 to TRBJ2-7, with no clear D. This CDR3 has 13 residues. V was cut by 1 base and J by 7 bases, with 11 bases left in between. Germline CDR1 reads LNHNV; CDR2 reads YYDKDF (reference sequence). CDR3 coding DNA: TGTGCCACCAGCAGAGGAGTTCCTGGGGAGCAGTACTTC. The encoded protein is CATSRGVPGEQYF.

V gene TRBV30 combines with J gene TRBJ2-5, with D perhaps matching TRBD1 (6 bases). The CDR3 runs to 13 residues. Trimming stripped 0 bases from V and 5 bases from J, with 10 bases between. Germline V lookup: CDR1 GTSNPN, CDR2 SVGIG (reference sequence). In DNA, the CDR3 is TGTGCCTGGAGTGTCCAGGGGTGGGAGACCCAGTACTTC. Its protein product is CAWSVQGWETQYF. The whole variable domain, filled in from reference TRBV30 and TRBJ2-5, reads SQTIHQWPATLVQPVGSPLSLECTVEGTSNPNLYWYRQAAGRGLQLLFYSVGIGQISSEVPQNLSASRPQDRQFILSSKKLLLSDSGFYLCAWSVQGWETQYFGPGTRLLVL.

The J gene is TRBJ2-2, the V gene TRBV7-2; no reliable D call. V lost 5 bases to trimming and J lost 6 bases, with 10 bases between them. Germline V lookup: CDR1 SGHTA, CDR2 FQGNSA. The CDR3 extends over 13 amino acids. In nucleotides, the CDR3 is TGTGCCAGCAGCCGCACTTTGGCCGGGGAGCTGTTTTTT. It translates to CASSRTLAGELFF.

The V and J genes are TRBV15 and TRBJ2-7; a possible D gene is TRBD1 (5 bases). The V gene lost 1 base and the J gene lost 0 bases, with 13 bases spanning the gap. CDR1 and CDR2 from the germline V gene are LNHNV and YYDKDF (reference sequence). The CDR3 is 16 amino acids. This CDR3 is CATSRVGARFSYEQYF. Written as DNA, the CDR3 is TGTGCCACCAGCAGAGTAGGGGCCCGCTTCTCCTACGAGCAGTACTTC.

The chain links TRBV4-1 to TRBJ1-1; 8 bases fit TRBD1. With V trimmed by 1 base and J by 4 bases, 14 bases remained unmatched. The CDR3 has 18 residues. CDR1 MGHRA and CDR2 YSYEKL come from the germline V gene. In DNA, the CDR3 is TGCGCCAGCAGCCAAGTCAGGGGGCTTGGTCTTGGGGGCACTGAAGCTTTCTTT. Translated: CASSQVRGLGLGGTEAFF.

The V call is TRBV5-1, the J call TRBJ1-6; tentatively, D is TRBD1 (5 bases). The V end lost 0 bases, the J end lost 7 bases, and 8 bases lay between the germline ends. CDR1 and CDR2 (germline): SGHRS, YFSETQ. This CDR3 spans 14 amino acids. The CDR3 here is CASSLDGANSPLHF. For the CDR3, the DNA is TGCGCCAGCAGCTTGGATGGGGCAAATTCACCCCTCCACTTT.

J is TRBJ1-2 and V is TRBV25-1; 7 bases line up with TRBD1. J was trimmed by 8 bases and V by 5 bases; bases with no gene match: 5. CDR3 length: 12 amino acids. Germline V gives CDR1 MGHDK, CDR2 SYGVNS. CDR3 DNA sequence: TGTGCCAGCAGTTCGACAGGGAACGGCTACACCTTC. Translated, it gives CASSSTGNGYTF.

This clone was found a few times. V usage is TRBV6-5 and J usage is TRBJ1-6, with TRBD1 as a possible D gene (6 bases). The germline V gene encodes CDR1 MNHEY and CDR2 SVGAGI. V was clipped by 0 bases and J by 14 bases, with 14 bases between them. The CDR3 is made up of 14 amino acids. CDR3 nucleotide sequence: TGTGCCAGCAGTTACTCGACGCAGGGGTGGTCCCTCCACTTT. This sequence encodes CASSYSTQGWSLHF.

The gene calls are TRBV2 and TRBJ2-2; a weak D match, TRBD1 (6 bases). The CDR3 covers 15 residues. Germline values: CDR1 SNHLY, CDR2 FYNNEI. V lost 6 bases and J lost 0, with 11 bases in between. Written as DNA, the CDR3 is TGTGCCAGCAGGAGGGACATTTCGAACACCGGGGAGCTGTTTTTT. This sequence encodes CASRRDISNTGELFF. Variable domain in full (rest from reference TRBV2 and TRBJ2-2): EPEVTQTPSHQVTQMGQEVILRCVPISNHLYFYWYRQILGQKVEFLVSFYNNEISEKSEIFDDQFSVERPDGSNFTLKIRSTKLEDSAMYFCASRRDISNTGELFFGEGSRLTVL.

This clone has a handful of counts. This rearrangement joins TRBV30 to TRBJ2-7; no clear D gene. The length of the CDR3 is 12 residues. Trimming took off 2 bases at V and 3 bases at J, with 8 bases between the two ends. Germline loops: CDR1 GTSNPN, CDR2 SVGIG (reference sequence). Written as DNA, the CDR3 is TGTGCCTGGAGTCCGTCCTACTACGAGCAGTACTTC. Protein product: CAWSPSYYEQYF.

The chain joins TRBV23-1 to TRBJ1-4, with TRBD1 as a possible D gene (6 bases). TRBV23-1 is placed among ORFs of uncertain function. V lost 0 bases to trimming and J lost 1 base, with 12 bases between them. The CDR3 is 17 residues long. CDR3 nucleotide sequence: TGCGCCAGCAGTCAATCGACAGGAGAGGGAACTAATGAAAAACTGTTTTTT. Translated, it gives CASSQSTGEGTNEKLFF.

A few counts support this clone. J is TRBJ2-2 and V is TRBV2; D is unresolved. The germline V gene has CDR1 SNHLY and CDR2 FYNNEI. There are 14 residues in the CDR3. V was trimmed by 5 bases and J by 4 bases, leaving 11 bases between them. The CDR3 reads CASSMLSFTGELFF. DNA of the CDR3: TGTGCCAGCAGTATGTTGAGCTTCACCGGGGAGCTGTTTTTT. The complete variable domain, with remaining parts taken from reference TRBV2 and TRBJ2-2, reads EPEVTQTPSHQVTQMGQEVILRCVPISNHLYFYWYRQILGQKVEFLVSFYNNEISEKSEIFDDQFSVERPDGSNFTLKIRSTKLEDSAMYFCASSMLSFTGELFFGEGSRLTVL.